Detailed here is one T cell receptor beta chain. The sample is drawn from a study of blood T cell repertoires in COVID-19. On the study more broadly: PBMCs, B-cell-depleted T cells, or T cells were the source of the cDNA or gDNA that made up the material.

V lost 10 bases, J lost 4 bases, and 13 bases lay in between. Germline V gene data show CDR1 as MDHEN and CDR2 as SYDVKM. CDR3 size: 12 residues. As processed by the authors: How many nucleated cells were present was estimated from reference gene primer amplification. Assay used: immunoSEQ multiplex PCR; TCRdb lists only in-frame clones, some missing. From that table come the V and J calls and clone size; the DNA was used to work out D and trimming. The table includes about 210,000 clones, around 84% detected once. It was during active infection that Seattle patients were enrolled and then longitudinally followed.

The rearrangement joins TRBV28 to TRBJ1-1; TRBD1 might be the D (5 bases). This sequence was found in a woman older than 75 with COVID-19, enrolled during active disease. The sample taken for sequencing was peripheral blood. For the CDR3, the DNA is TGTGCCACCCTAAGGGGCCTCACTGAAGCTTTCTTT. It codes for CATLRGLTEAFF.